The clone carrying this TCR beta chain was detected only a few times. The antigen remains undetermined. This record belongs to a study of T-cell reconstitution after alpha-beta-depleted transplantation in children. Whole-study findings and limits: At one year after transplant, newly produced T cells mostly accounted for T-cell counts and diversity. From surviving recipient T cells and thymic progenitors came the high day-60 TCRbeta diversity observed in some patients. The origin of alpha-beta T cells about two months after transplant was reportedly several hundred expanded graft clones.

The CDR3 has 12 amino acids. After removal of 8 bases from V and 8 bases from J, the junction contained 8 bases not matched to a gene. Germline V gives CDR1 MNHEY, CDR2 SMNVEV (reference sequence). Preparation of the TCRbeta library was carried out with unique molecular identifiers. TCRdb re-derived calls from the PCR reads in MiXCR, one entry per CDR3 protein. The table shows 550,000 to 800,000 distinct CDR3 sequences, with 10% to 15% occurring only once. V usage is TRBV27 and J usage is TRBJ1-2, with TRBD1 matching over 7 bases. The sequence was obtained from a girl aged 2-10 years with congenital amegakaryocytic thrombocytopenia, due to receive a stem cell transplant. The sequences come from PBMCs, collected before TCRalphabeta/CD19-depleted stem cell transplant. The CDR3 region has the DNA TGTGCCAGCGCAACAGGGGTCGGAGGCTACACCTTC. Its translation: CASATGVGGYTF.